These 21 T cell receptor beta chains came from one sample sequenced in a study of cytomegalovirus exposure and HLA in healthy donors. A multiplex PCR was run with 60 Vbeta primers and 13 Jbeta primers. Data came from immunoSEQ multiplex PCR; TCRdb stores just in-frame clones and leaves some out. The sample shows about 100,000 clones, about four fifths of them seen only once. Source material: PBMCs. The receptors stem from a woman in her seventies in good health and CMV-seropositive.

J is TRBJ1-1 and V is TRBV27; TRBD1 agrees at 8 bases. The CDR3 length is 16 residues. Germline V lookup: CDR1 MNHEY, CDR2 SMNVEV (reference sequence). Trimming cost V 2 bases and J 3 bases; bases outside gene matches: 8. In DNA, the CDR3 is TGTGCCAGCAGTTTACGGACAGGGAAGGGGGACACTGAAGCTTTCTTT. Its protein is CASSLRTGKGDTEAFF.

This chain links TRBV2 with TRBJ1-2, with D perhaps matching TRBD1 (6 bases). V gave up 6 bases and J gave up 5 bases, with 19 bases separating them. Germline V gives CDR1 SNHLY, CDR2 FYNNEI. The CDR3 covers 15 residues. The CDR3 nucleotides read TGTGCCAGCAGCGAGGGGGGGAGGGGCAGGTATGGCTACACCTTC. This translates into CASSEGGRGRYGYTF.

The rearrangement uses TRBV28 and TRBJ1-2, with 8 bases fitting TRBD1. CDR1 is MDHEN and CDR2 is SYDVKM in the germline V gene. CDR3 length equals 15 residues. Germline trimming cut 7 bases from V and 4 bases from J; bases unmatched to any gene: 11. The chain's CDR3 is CASKGSGTGSYGYTF. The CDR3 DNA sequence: TGTGCCAGCAAGGGGTCCGGGACAGGCAGCTATGGCTACACCTTC.

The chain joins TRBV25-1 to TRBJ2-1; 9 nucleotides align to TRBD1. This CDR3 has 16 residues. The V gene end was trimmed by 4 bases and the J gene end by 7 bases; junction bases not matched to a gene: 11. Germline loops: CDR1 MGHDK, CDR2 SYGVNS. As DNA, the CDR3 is TGTGCCAGCAGTGGGGGGCTGGGACAGGGTGGGAATGAGCAGTTCTTC. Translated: CASSGGLGQGGNEQFF.

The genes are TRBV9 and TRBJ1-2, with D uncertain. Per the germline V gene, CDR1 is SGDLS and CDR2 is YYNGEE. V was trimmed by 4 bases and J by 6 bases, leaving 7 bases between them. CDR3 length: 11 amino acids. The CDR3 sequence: CASSPGDGYTF. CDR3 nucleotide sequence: TGTGCCAGCAGCCCCGGGGATGGCTACACCTTC.

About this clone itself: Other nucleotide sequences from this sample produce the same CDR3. As DNA, the CDR3 is TGTGCCAGCAGCCAAGCAGGCGGGAGCTACAATGAGCAGTTCTTC. This translates into CASSQAGGSYNEQFF. This sequence joins TRBV4-2 and TRBJ2-1; 7 bases match TRBD2. Germline values: CDR1 LGHNA, CDR2 YNFKEQ. Losses at the gene ends were 1 base for V and 3 bases for J; bases not matched to a gene: 3. The CDR3 contains 15 residues.

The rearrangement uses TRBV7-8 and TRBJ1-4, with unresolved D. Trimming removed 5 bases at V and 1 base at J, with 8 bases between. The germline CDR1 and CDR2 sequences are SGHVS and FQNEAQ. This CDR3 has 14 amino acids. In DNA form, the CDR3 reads TGTGCCAGCAGCGCTCGGGGAACTAATGAAAAACTGTTTTTT. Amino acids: CASSARGTNEKLFF.

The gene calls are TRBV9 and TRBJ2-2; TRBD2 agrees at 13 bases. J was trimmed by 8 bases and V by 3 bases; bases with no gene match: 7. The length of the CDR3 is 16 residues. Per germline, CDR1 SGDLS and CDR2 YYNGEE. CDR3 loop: CASSAGLAGRSGELFF. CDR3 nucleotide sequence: TGTGCCAGCAGCGCGGGACTAGCGGGACGGTCGGGGGAGCTGTTTTTT.

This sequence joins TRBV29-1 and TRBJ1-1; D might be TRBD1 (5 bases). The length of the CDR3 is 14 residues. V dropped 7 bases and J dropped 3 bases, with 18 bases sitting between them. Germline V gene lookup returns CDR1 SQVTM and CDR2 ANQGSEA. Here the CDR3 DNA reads TGCAGCGCCTACAATCCGGACAAATACACTGAAGCTTTCTTT. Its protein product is CSAYNPDKYTEAFF.

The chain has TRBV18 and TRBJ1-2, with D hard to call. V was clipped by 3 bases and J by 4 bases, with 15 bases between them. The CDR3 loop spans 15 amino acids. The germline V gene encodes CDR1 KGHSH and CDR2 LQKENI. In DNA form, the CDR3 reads TGTGCCAGCTCACCGGAAGCGGACGGGGTCTATGGCTACACCTTC. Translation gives CASSPEADGVYGYTF.

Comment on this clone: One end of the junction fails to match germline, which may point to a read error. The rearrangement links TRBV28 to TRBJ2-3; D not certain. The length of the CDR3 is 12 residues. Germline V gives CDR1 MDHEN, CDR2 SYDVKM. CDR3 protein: CASTRRTDMQYF. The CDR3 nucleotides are TGTGCCAGCACTCGACGAACAGATATGCAGTATTTT.

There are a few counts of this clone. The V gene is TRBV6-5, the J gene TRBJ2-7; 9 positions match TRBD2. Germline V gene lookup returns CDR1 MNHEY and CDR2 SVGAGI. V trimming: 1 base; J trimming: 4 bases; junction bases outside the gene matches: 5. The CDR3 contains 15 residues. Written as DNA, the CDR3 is TGTGCCAGCAGTTACTGGTCTAGCGGGAATTACGAGCAGTACTTC. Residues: CASSYWSSGNYEQYF.

DNA of the CDR3: TGCAGCGTTGCGGAGTCAGACAGCACAGATACGCAGTATTTT. Its protein is CSVAESDSTDTQYF. The V and J genes are TRBV29-1 and TRBJ2-3; D is undetermined. V was cut by 4 bases and J by 0 bases, with 11 bases left in between. The CDR3 is 14 residues long. The germline gives CDR1 SQVTM, CDR2 ANQGSEA.

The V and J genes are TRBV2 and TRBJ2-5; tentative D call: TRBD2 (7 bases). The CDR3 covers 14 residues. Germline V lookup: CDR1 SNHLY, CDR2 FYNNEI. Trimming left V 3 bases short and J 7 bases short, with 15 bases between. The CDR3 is CASSDFGGAGTQYF. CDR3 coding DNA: TGTGCCAGCAGTGATTTTGGGGGGGCCGGGACCCAGTACTTC.

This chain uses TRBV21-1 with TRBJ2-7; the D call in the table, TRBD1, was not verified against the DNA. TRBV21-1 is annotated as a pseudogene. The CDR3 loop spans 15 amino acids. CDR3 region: CASSKVRDSYYEQYF. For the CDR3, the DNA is TGTGCCAGCAGCAAAGTAAGGGACAGTTACTACGAGCAGTACTTC.

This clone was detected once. CDR3 loop: CASSLWGGGRDEQFF. The CDR3 region has the DNA TGTGCCAGCAGTTTGTGGGGAGGAGGCAGAGATGAGCAGTTCTTC. This chain uses TRBV27 with TRBJ2-1; tentatively, D is TRBD2 (6 bases). Trimming stripped 3 bases from V and 8 bases from J, with 17 bases between. The CDR3 runs to 15 residues. Germline lookup yields CDR1 MNHEY and CDR2 SMNVEV (reference sequence).

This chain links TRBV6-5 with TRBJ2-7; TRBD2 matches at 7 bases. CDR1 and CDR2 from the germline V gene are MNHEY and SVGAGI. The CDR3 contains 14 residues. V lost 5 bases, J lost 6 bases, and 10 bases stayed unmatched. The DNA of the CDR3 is TGTGCCAGCAGTGTCACTAGCGACCGCCGCGAGCAGTACTTC. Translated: CASSVTSDRREQYF.

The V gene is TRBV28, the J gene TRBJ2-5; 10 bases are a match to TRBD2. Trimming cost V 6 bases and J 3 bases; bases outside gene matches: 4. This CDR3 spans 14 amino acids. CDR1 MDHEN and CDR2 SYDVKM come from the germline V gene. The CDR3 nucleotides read TGTGCCAGCAGCCGTACTAGCGGGAAAGAGACCCAGTACTTC. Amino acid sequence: CASSRTSGKETQYF.

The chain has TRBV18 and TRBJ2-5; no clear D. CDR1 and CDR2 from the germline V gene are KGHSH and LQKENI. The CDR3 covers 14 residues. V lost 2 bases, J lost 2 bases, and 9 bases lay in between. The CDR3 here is CASSPGLRQETQYF. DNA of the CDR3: TGTGCCAGCTCACCAGGTCTGCGGCAAGAGACCCAGTACTTC.

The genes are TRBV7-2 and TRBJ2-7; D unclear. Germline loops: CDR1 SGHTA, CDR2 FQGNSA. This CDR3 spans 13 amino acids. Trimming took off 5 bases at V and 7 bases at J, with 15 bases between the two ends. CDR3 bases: TGTGCCAGCAGCCATGGTGTGCCACAGGAGCAGTACTTC. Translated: CASSHGVPQEQYF.

This CDR3 is CASSFLTGGESPLHF. The CDR3 DNA follows: TGTGCCAGCAGTTTTTTGACAGGGGGCGAATCACCCCTCCACTTT. The chain carries TRBV2 and TRBJ1-6; 10 bases fit TRBD1. The CDR3 length is 15 residues. V lost 5 bases, J lost 10 bases, and 8 bases stayed unmatched. Germline lookup yields CDR1 SNHLY and CDR2 FYNNEI.